The 28 T cell receptor beta chains listed next were all sequenced from one sample in a study of CXCR3-negative and CXCR3-positive naive CD8 T cells. Carrying UMI labels, the TRB cDNA libraries were prepared through 5' RACE. TCRdb reprocessed the 5' RACE reads and reports one entry per CDR3 protein, with no DNA. Its table records roughly 100,000 distinct CDR3 sequences. The antigens for these receptors are not known. Study-wide results and caveats: Researchers report that CXCR3-positive naive cells carry more hydrophobic TRB CDR3s than CXCR3-negative naive cells.

Sequencing was carried out using naive CXCR3+ CD8+ T cells from blood. The subset denotes: CD45RO-CCR7+CD27+CD95- naive CD8+ T cells expressing CXCR3 (TNR3+). Every receptor here comes from a human donor in good health. Some clones in this sample may be carry-over from other donors' samples.

The V and J genes are TRBV29-1 and TRBJ2-7; TCRdb picks TRBD1, but there is no DNA to check that call. CDR1 SQVTM and CDR2 ANQGSEA come from the germline V gene. This CDR3 has 13 amino acids. Here the CDR3 reads CSVALATPYEQYF.

The V call is TRBV5-1, the J call TRBJ2-1; TCRdb's assignment of TRBD2 cannot be checked, as there is no DNA. This CDR3 has 15 amino acids. In germline, CDR1 is SGHRS, CDR2 YFSETQ. CDR3 in amino acids: CASSLELAGLNEQFF.

The chain uses TRBV11-2 and TRBJ2-1; TCRdb reports TRBD1, a call that lacks DNA to check it against. The germline V gene encodes CDR1 SGHAT and CDR2 FQNNGV. CDR3 length: 15 residues. The CDR3 reads CASSYSPSDYNEQFF.

The chain couples TRBV5-1 to TRBJ2-7; the D call from TCRdb, TRBD2, cannot be confirmed without DNA. The length of the CDR3 is 13 residues. The germline CDR1 and CDR2 sequences are SGHRS and YFSETQ. The CDR3 loop is CASSLKEGYEQYF.

The V call is TRBV27, the J call TRBJ1-5. From germline, CDR1 is MNHEY and CDR2 SMNVEV (reference sequence). The CDR3 covers 12 residues. CDR3 protein: CASSSPGQPQHF.

This chain links TRBV13 with TRBJ2-1; TCRdb designates TRBD2, a call that cannot be tested without DNA. This CDR3 region has 17 residues. Per the germline V gene, CDR1 is PRHDT and CDR2 is FYEKMQ (reference sequence). CDR3 residues: CASSLEGDRTSYNEQFF.

The gene calls are TRBV5-1 and TRBJ2-6; TCRdb gives TRBD1 as the D gene, but with no DNA this cannot be confirmed. The germline gives CDR1 SGHRS, CDR2 YFSETQ. CDR3 length: 12 residues. The CDR3 loop is CASSTEQGVLTF. Together with reference TRBV5-1 and TRBJ2-6, the CDR3 gives the full variable domain: KAGVTQTPRYLIKTRGQQVTLSCSPISGHRSVSWYQQTPGQGLQFLFEYFSETQRNKGNFPGRFSGRQFSNSRSEMNVSTLELGDSALYLCASSTEQGVLTFGAGSRLTVL.

The rearrangement links TRBV20-1 to TRBJ2-1; the D call of TRBD2 rests on TCRdb alone, since no DNA is present to check it. The CDR3 runs 15 residues. Germline V gene sequence: CDR1 DFQATT, CDR2 SNEGSKA (reference sequence). CDR3 amino acids: CSAREELAGDNEQLF.

The genes are TRBV20-1 and TRBJ2-3; TCRdb lists TRBD2, though no DNA is available to test this call. The CDR3 runs to 16 residues. Germline CDR1 is DFQATT and CDR2 is SNEGSKA (reference sequence). This chain's CDR3 is CSARDSEGSYTDTQYF.

The chain carries TRBV7-9 and TRBJ2-7; TCRdb calls TRBD1, which cannot be checked without DNA. This CDR3 spans 15 amino acids. Germline V gene sequence: CDR1 SEHNR, CDR2 FQNEAQ (reference sequence). CDR3 protein: CASSPRTGGSYEQYF.

The CDR3 is CASSPTGGGFEQYF. J is TRBJ2-7 and V is TRBV5-6; TCRdb's D call of TRBD1 is untestable without DNA. This CDR3 contains 14 residues. In germline, CDR1 is SGHDT, CDR2 YYEEEE.

The V and J genes are TRBV10-3 and TRBJ2-3. This CDR3 contains 13 residues. CDR1 is ENHRY, CDR2 SYGVKD, per germline. This CDR3 reads CATHGSSTDTQYF.

The V call is TRBV5-1, the J call TRBJ2-7. Germline CDR1 SGHRS, CDR2 YFSETQ. The CDR3 runs 14 residues. CDR3 region: CASSLGVGSYEQYF.

V and J are TRBV3-1 and TRBJ2-3; the D call of TRBD1 rests on TCRdb alone, since no DNA is present to check it. The CDR3 is made up of 13 amino acids. Germline V lookup: CDR1 LGHDT, CDR2 YNNKEL (reference sequence). CDR3 amino acids: CASSPPGIDTQYF.

The chain uses TRBV30 and TRBJ2-7; TCRdb lists TRBD1, though no DNA is available to test this call. The CDR3 has 13 amino acids. Germline CDR1 and CDR2: GTSNPN and SVGIG (reference sequence). The CDR3 is CAGRDRGSYEQYF.

The chain has TRBV9 and TRBJ1-4; TCRdb reports TRBD1, a call that lacks DNA to check it against. The CDR3 contains 15 residues. In germline, CDR1 is SGDLS, CDR2 YYNGEE. CDR3 loop: CASSVGAQVYEKLFF.

The genes are TRBV12-3 or TRBV12-4 and TRBJ2-1. There are 13 residues in the CDR3. The CDR3 sequence is CASSPDNHNEQFF.

This chain connects TRBV12-3 or TRBV12-4 to TRBJ1-1. The CDR3 covers 12 residues. CDR3 amino acids: CASSLGYTEAFF.

The chain is built from TRBV7-9 and TRBJ2-7; as DNA is missing, the TRBD2 call by TCRdb cannot be tested. Germline values: CDR1 SEHNR, CDR2 FQNEAQ (reference sequence). The CDR3 is 14 amino acids. The CDR3: CASSPGLEYYEQYF.

The V call is TRBV5-1, the J call TRBJ2-7. The CDR3 covers 11 residues. Germline loops: CDR1 SGHRS, CDR2 YFSETQ. CDR3 amino acids: CASSGVGEQYF.

The chain uses TRBV7-2 and TRBJ2-3; TCRdb designates TRBD2, a call that cannot be tested without DNA. The CDR3 runs 14 residues. Per germline, CDR1 SGHTA and CDR2 FQGNSA. The CDR3 sequence: CASSQTSGHDTQYF.

This sequence joins TRBV7-6 and TRBJ2-7; TCRdb returns TRBD2, unconfirmable since there is no DNA. Germline lookup yields CDR1 SGHVS and CDR2 FNYEAQ. This CDR3 spans 16 amino acids. The CDR3 here is CASSLAGGRYSYEQYF.

The chain uses TRBV15 and TRBJ2-2. The CDR3 totals 14 residues. The germline CDR1 and CDR2 sequences are LNHNV and YYDKDF (reference sequence). This CDR3 is CATSRVQDPGELFF.

The V gene is TRBV3-1, the J gene TRBJ2-1. The CDR3 has 13 amino acids. Germline V CDR1 and CDR2: LGHDT, YNNKEL (reference sequence). The CDR3 spells CASSQDHLTEQFF.

The rearrangement links TRBV14 to TRBJ2-1. The CDR3 has 15 amino acids. Germline-derived CDR1 and CDR2 are SGHDN and FVKESK. The CDR3 region is CASRDEISSYNEQFF.

This chain connects TRBV7-3 to TRBJ2-1; absent DNA, TCRdb's TRBD1 call cannot be checked. The CDR3 sequence is 13 residues long. Germline lookup yields CDR1 SGHTA and CDR2 FQGTGA. The CDR3 sequence: CASSLARGNEQFF.

The chain links TRBV29-1 to TRBJ1-2; TCRdb names TRBD1, which stays unverified in the absence of DNA. Germline-derived CDR1 and CDR2 are SQVTM and ANQGSEA. This CDR3 spans 14 amino acids. The CDR3 protein is CSVLGVTGLYGYTF.

The chain has TRBV5-1 and TRBJ2-2. This CDR3 has 13 amino acids. In germline, CDR1 is SGHRS, CDR2 YFSETQ. The CDR3 sequence is CASSLSDTGELFF.